These T cell receptor beta chains were read from a single sample in a study of cytomegalovirus exposure and HLA in healthy donors. The table came from immunoSEQ multiplex PCR; TCRdb's copy has only in-frame clones and leaves some out. This table holds 150,000 to 200,000 clones, 70% to 90% found once. What was sequenced was PBMCs. These receptors originate from a woman aged 18 to 35 in good health and CMV-seronegative. CDR3s include the opening cysteine and the closing phenylalanine or tryptophan. Each record gives: J gene, clone size, CDR3 length, V gene, D gene, CDR3 DNA, CDR3 protein. D genes are given only for firm matches. Clone size is stated in some rows and not others, as once, few, many or a class when expanded.

>TRBJ1-1|-|13|TRBV27|TRBD1
TGTGCCAGCAGCTCGGACAGGCGGAGGGAAGCTTTCTTT
CASSSDRRREAFF
>TRBJ2-5|-|19|TRBV5-6|TRBD2
TGTGCCAGCAGCTCCCTTAAGGTTATAGCGGGGGGCCCTCAAGAGACCCAGTACTTC
CASSSLKVIAGGPQETQYF
>TRBJ1-3|-|16|TRBV5-1|-
TGCGCCAGCAGCAGTTACGGGACATACTCTGGAAACACCATATATTTT
CASSSYGTYSGNTIYF
>TRBJ1-4|-|14|TRBV18|-
TGTGCCAGCTCATCGACAGGTGTAAAAGAAAAACTGTTTTTT
CASSSTGVKEKLFF
>TRBJ2-2|-|14|TRBV28|-
TGTGCCAGCAGTTACCAGGGAGGTACCGGGGAGCTGTTTTTT
CASSYQGGTGELFF
>TRBJ1-2|-|12|TRBV30|-
TGTGCCTACCTGGGGGGTCGAGGTGGCTACACCTTC
CAYLGGRGGYTF
>TRBJ2-3|-|17|TRBV28|TRBD2
TGTGCCAGCAGTCCAACAATCCTAGCGGGGACAACAGATACGCAGTATTTT
CASSPTILAGTTDTQYF
>TRBJ1-1|-|13|TRBV7-9|-
TGTGCCAGCAGCCGGGGACAGAACACTGAAGCTTTCTTT
CASSRGQNTEAFF
>TRBJ2-2|-|14|TRBV19|TRBD1
TGTGCCAGTAGTCGGACAGGGGCCACCGGGGAGCTGTTTTTT
CASSRTGATGELFF
>TRBJ2-1|-|16|TRBV13|TRBD2
TGTGCCAGCAGCTCCCCCCGGACTAGCGGGAGTAATGAGCAGTTCTTC
CASSSPRTSGSNEQFF
>TRBJ2-7|-|19|TRBV10-3|TRBD2
TGTGCCATCACCAAGGGGGGACTAGCGGGAGGGCCCTCGGGATACGAGCAGTACTTC
CAITKGGLAGGPSGYEQYF
>TRBJ1-5|once|14|TRBV19|-
TGTGCCGCAGAACGACAGGTTAGCAATCAGCCCCAGCATTTT
CAAERQVSNQPQHF
>TRBJ2-5|-|14|TRBV19|TRBD1
TGTGCCAGTAGTACGCACAGGGGACAAGAGACCCAGTACTTC
CASSTHRGQETQYF
>TRBJ2-2|-|16|TRBV7-9|TRBD2
TGTGCCAGCAGCTTAGGGACTAGCGGGAACACCGGGGAGCTGTTTTTT
CASSLGTSGNTGELFF
>TRBJ1-1|-|8|TRBV6-1|-
TGTGCCAGCGTAGAAGCTTTCTTT
CASVEAFF
>TRBJ1-2|-|13|TRBV2|-
TGTGCCAGCACTCCCAGGGAGGATGTTGGCTACCCCTTC
CASTPREDVGYPF
>TRBJ2-4|few|12|TRBV19|TRBD2
TGTGCCAGTAGTATTGGGGGGGACCATCAGTACTTC
CASSIGGDHQYF